This entry concerns a single T cell receptor beta chain. The data were taken from a study of glioma-infiltrating T cells after dendritic cell vaccination. The overall study: Glioblastoma patients came from Phase I and II dendritic cell vaccination trials. Dendritic cell vaccine was injected intradermally three times, biweekly.

Germline-derived CDR1 and CDR2 are SGHDT and YYEEEE. V was trimmed by 3 bases and J by 3 bases, leaving 18 bases between them. The CDR3 consists of 16 residues. Libraries were prepared by immunoSEQ multiplex PCR; TCRdb keeps only in-frame clonotypes and omits some of them. The sample consists of almost 65,000 clones, 82% of them appearing once. This receptor was identified in a human donor with glioblastoma. This chain links TRBV5-6 with TRBJ1-2; unclear D gene. Sequenced here: blood, sampled before dendritic cell vaccination. The CDR3 loop is CASSSPRGQSYYGYTF. CDR3 in DNA: TGTGCCAGCAGCTCCCCCCGAGGGCAGTCATACTATGGCTACACCTTC.